This entry lists 7 T cell receptor beta chains sequenced from one sample in a study of cytomegalovirus exposure and HLA in healthy donors (dated 2017 in TCRdb). Libraries were constructed by the immunoSEQ multiplex PCR assay. For the multiplex PCR, a mixture combining 60 forward primers for TCR Vbeta segments and 13 reverse primers for TCR Jbeta segments was used. TCRdb holds this immuneACCESS table with in-frame rearrangements only. Some clones are missing; in checked studies, unresolved V genes explain under half, and the rest has no known cause. This sample lists 250,000 to 300,000 clones; 92% were detected once. The ten largest clones add up to about 1.7% of the sample. What was sequenced was PBMCs. The source is a girl aged 2-10 years in good health and CMV-seronegative.

CDR3 nucleotides: TGTGCCAGCAGCTCCCCGGGACAGTACTCTGGAAACACCATATATTTT. This sequence encodes CASSSPGQYSGNTIYF. The gene calls are TRBV5-5 and TRBJ1-3; 7 positions agree with TRBD1. The junction had 6 bases not matched to a gene; V was cut back by 3 bases and J by 0 bases. CDR1 is SGHKS, CDR2 YYEKEE, per germline (reference sequence). This CDR3 has 16 residues.

The chain combines TRBV6-5 with TRBJ1-2; 11 positions match TRBD1. This CDR3 has 15 residues. Germline loops: CDR1 MNHEY, CDR2 SVGAGI. J was trimmed by 5 bases and V by 2 bases; bases with no gene match: 4. For the CDR3, the DNA is TGTGCCAGCAGTTACGAGGGACAGGGGGATTATGGCTACACCTTC. Translation gives CASSYEGQGDYGYTF.

This clone was seen once. The chain is built from TRBV20-1 and TRBJ2-1; D gene uncertain. The germline V gene has CDR1 DFQATT and CDR2 SNEGSKA (reference sequence). V was cut by 6 bases and J by 8 bases, with 8 bases left in between. The CDR3 extends over 10 amino acids. The CDR3 coding sequence is TGCAGTGCACTGTTTCATGAGCAGTTCTTC. As protein: CSALFHEQFF.

The rearrangement links TRBV7-9 to TRBJ2-3, with 15 bases lining up with TRBD2. In germline, CDR1 is SEHNR, CDR2 FQNEAQ (reference sequence). CDR3 length equals 18 residues. V was pared by 5 bases and J by 0 bases, with 6 bases of the junction left unmatched. The CDR3 bases are TGTGCCAGCAGCCCCGGGACTAGCGGGGGGCCTAGCACAGATACGCAGTATTTT. It encodes CASSPGTSGGPSTDTQYF.

The chain uses TRBV7-9 and TRBJ2-3, with 8 bases fitting TRBD1. Germline CDR1 is SEHNR and CDR2 is FQNEAQ (reference sequence). After removal of 4 bases from V and 3 bases from J, the junction contained 6 bases not matched to a gene. This CDR3 has 15 amino acids. The CDR3: CASSSGQGETDTQYF. The CDR3 coding sequence is TGTGCCAGCAGCTCCGGACAGGGTGAAACAGATACGCAGTATTTT.

This rearrangement joins TRBV29-1 to TRBJ1-1; D ambiguous. In germline, CDR1 is SQVTM, CDR2 ANQGSEA. The CDR3 runs 13 residues. Between the trimmed V and J ends, which lost 5 bases and 0 bases, there was a span of 10 bases. The CDR3, as DNA: TGCAGCGTTCGCGAGGGCCTGAACACTGAAGCTTTCTTT. As protein: CSVREGLNTEAFF.

V is TRBV7-3 and J is TRBJ2-3; 7 bases match TRBD2. Germline loops: CDR1 SGHTA, CDR2 FQGTGA. The CDR3 has 15 amino acids. V gave up 6 bases and J gave up 3 bases; unmatched junction bases: 9. The CDR3 region has the DNA TGTGCCAGCAGTATCGGGGGGTCGGGGACAGATACGCAGTATTTT. The encoded protein is CASSIGGSGTDTQYF.